The clone carrying this TCR beta chain was counted many times. No antigen is known for it. Trimming pared 2 bases from V and 5 bases from J, leaving 13 bases between. Germline values: CDR1 MNHEY, CDR2 SVGEGT. CDR3 length equals 14 residues. These data belong to a study of T-cell reconstitution after alpha-beta-depleted transplantation in children. Overall study findings and caveats: At one year after transplant, newly produced T cells mostly accounted for T-cell counts and diversity. Expanded graft clones, several hundred of them, were reportedly the source of alpha-beta T cells about two months after transplant. For some patients, TCRbeta diversity was high at day 60 because of recipient T cells and thymic progenitors that survived.

Preparation of the TCRbeta library used unique molecular identifiers. TCRdb processed the PCR reads anew with MiXCR; each CDR3 protein has one entry. The table has hundreds of thousands of distinct CDR3 sequences, about 12% seen once. Sequencing used PBMCs, obtained before TCRalphabeta/CD19-depleted stem cell transplant. The chain uses TRBV6-2 or TRBV6-3 and TRBJ2-7; no reliable D call. This TCR came from a girl aged 2-10 years with congenital amegakaryocytic thrombocytopenia, due to receive a stem cell transplant. The DNA for the CDR3 is TGTGCCAGCAGTTACCTAGATGGGTCGAACGAGCAGTACTTC. Translated: CASSYLDGSNEQYF.